The clone carrying this T cell receptor beta chain occurred once. V lost 1 base and J 1 base, leaving 11 bases between the germline ends. This CDR3 has 15 residues. Per germline, CDR1 LNHDA and CDR2 SQIVND (reference sequence). These data originate in a study of blood T cell repertoires in COVID-19. Study-wide background: The study drew acute and convalescent COVID-19 samples from the United States, Italy and Spain.

In the study's own analysis: Estimated nucleated cell counts came from reference gene primer amplification. The table came from immunoSEQ multiplex PCR; TCRdb's copy has only in-frame clones and leaves some out. The DNA was the basis for D and trimming; V, J and clone size are from that table. The sample consists of about 270,000 clones, 91% of them appearing once. Each exposed participant met a COVID-19 case in the 2 weeks preceding study entry. Sequenced sample: PBMCs or T cells enriched from blood (not recorded which). This TCR was sampled from a man between 40 and 49 years old who had been exposed to COVID-19. V and J are TRBV19 and TRBJ2-7; a weak D match, TRBD2 (6 bases). CDR3 sequence: CASSIAGVRSYEQYF. The CDR3 DNA sequence: TGTGCCAGTAGTATAGCGGGAGTTCGGTCCTACGAGCAGTACTTC. The complete variable domain, with remaining parts taken from reference TRBV19 and TRBJ2-7, reads DGGITQSPKYLFRKEGQNVTLSCEQNLNHDAMYWYRQDPGQGLRLIYYSQIVNDFQKGDIAEGYSVSREKKESFPLTVTSAQKNPTAFYLCASSIAGVRSYEQYFGPGTRLTVT.